This T cell receptor (beta chain) was captured by sequencing in a study of cytomegalovirus exposure and HLA in healthy donors. Both 60 Vbeta primers and 13 Jbeta primers went into the PCR. The repertoire was sequenced with immunoSEQ multiplex PCR; TCRdb's copy has only in-frame clones and lacks some. The sample consists of roughly 180,000 clones, approximately 73% of them appearing once. The length of the CDR3 is 14 residues. In germline, CDR1 is LNHDA, CDR2 SQIVND (reference sequence). J was trimmed by 6 bases and V by 7 bases; bases with no gene match: 10. The sequencing sample was made of PBMCs. The chain joins TRBV19 to TRBJ2-5; 8 nucleotides align to TRBD2. The receptor was isolated from a woman under 40 in good health and CMV-seropositive. CDR3: CASMSGGAGKTQYF. Written as DNA, the CDR3 is TGTGCCAGTATGTCCGGGGGGGCAGGAAAGACCCAGTACTTC.